This T cell receptor beta chain stems from a study of prognosis after radiotherapy for stage I lung cancer (dated by TCRdb to the early 2020s). Background for the entire study: Between early 2018 and early 2019, 20 or so stage I NSCLC patients were enrolled in Nanjing, China. After SBRT, distant metastases developed in about 20% of the 19 patients at a median of approximately seven months, while the remaining 15 patients had no significant progression. Using image-guided IMRT or VMAT, SBRT was delivered in 3 to 5 fractions at a biologically effective dose of at least 100 Gy. Approximately 15 cases involved newly diagnosed primary stage I lung tumors, and five involved oligometastatic NSCLC subsequent to surgical resection of the primary tumor. Every patient was regarded as medically inoperable, because of comorbidities in 11 to 13 cases and refusal of surgery in over five cases. Concurrent therapy was not administered to any patient alongside SBRT. For each of the roughly 20 patients, one blood sample was taken before SBRT and one after, so the study sequenced some 38 samples in total. The cohort was made up of about a dozen men and a handful of women, with a median age of around 74 years and an age range of about 50 to 90 years. The study profiled peripheral blood TCR beta repertoires from stage I NSCLC patients before and after stereotactic body radiotherapy and related them to distant failure. Roughly eleven patients had adenocarcinoma and several had squamous cell carcinoma as the tumor histology.

All patients had node-negative disease on CT and PET/CT, and none had a history of other malignancies or had previously received chemotherapy or radiotherapy. At each of two time points, roughly 6.3 milliliters of peripheral venous blood were collected into EDTA tubes. PBMCs were isolated by Ficoll-Paque Plus density-gradient centrifugation. Immediately after collection, samples were stored at -80 degrees C until analysis. What the authors observed across the whole study: After SBRT, the number of unique TCR clones decreased (median roughly 10,000 before versus 6,500 to 7,000 after; Wilcoxon paired P=0.011). No determination of tumor specificity was made for expanded TCR clones. Post-SBRT Shannon entropy and its change from baseline were lower in patients who developed distant metastases; baseline Shannon entropy was not associated with metastases. TRBV and TRBJ usage frequencies reportedly differed by metastasis status, in two V genes at baseline and in several V and two J genes after SBRT. None of the reported P values were adjusted for multiple comparisons. Limitations of the study included a small cohort and short follow-up, and the study findings need independent validation.

Two rounds of multiplex PCR on genomic DNA were used to amplify the TCR beta CDR3 region. The first PCR round used primers specific to each TRBV and TRBJ gene, and the primer sequences were filed in Chinese patent CN105087789A. Universal primers were used in the second round of PCR. The Roche High Pure PCR Template Preparation Kit was used to extract genomic DNA from the frozen PBMCs. Paired-end sequencing with 151 bp reads was performed on the libraries using an Illumina HiSeq 3000. In the original analysis: CutAdapt was used to discard raw reads that did not contain the multiplex PCR primer sequences. Using PEAR, the high-quality paired reads were merged into contigs. By alignment to reference sequences, MiXCR assigned TRB V, D and J gene segments to each contig. To remove sequencing errors, CDR3 sequences were clustered according to base quality and sequence similarity. Shannon entropy normalized by the natural log of productive TCR sequence number was used as the measure of diversity. One minus Shannon entropy divided by the natural log of the number of unique clonotypes was used as the definition of clonality. Using the Youden index from ROC curves, the researchers picked the repertoire-metric cut-offs for progression-free survival, and all analyses were carried out in R 3.5.3. In-frame beta chains were kept once TCRdb had trimmed the public reads at Q25 with fastp and called clones with MiXCR. Rows with a matching CDR3 protein are joined into one entry that keeps the most common DNA and genes. TCRdb, not the authors, supplied the V and J calls. The sample table contains around 59,000 distinct CDR3 sequences; only one count was recorded for 26% of them. Roughly 7.5% of the sample is taken by the ten largest.

The CDR3 runs 13 residues from the cysteine to the phenylalanine. The sequence is cut down to CDR3 DNA, 39 bases in frame from base 1. At the junction V is shortened by 7 bases and J by 7 bases, with 16 bases in between. CDR1 SNHLY and CDR2 FYNNEI are derived from the germline V gene. At least ten counts were recorded for this clonotype. It has no known antigen specificity. There are no base qualities to consult, and no much larger clone falls within one base. The receptor was isolated from a donor over 45 with non-small cell lung cancer. The sequenced sample was PBMCs, obtained before or after stereotactic body radiation therapy (not recorded which). The rearranged segments are TRBV2 and TRBJ2-5; perhaps TRBD1 is the D gene, with 5 bases matching. The CDR3 reads as follows: CASTEYWGGTQYF. The sequenced DNA: TGTGCCAGCACCGAATACTGGGGCGGGACCCAGTACTTC.